One sample yielded the 10 T cell receptor beta chains listed below, sequenced in a study of beta chain features in type 1 diabetes. Expressed TCRB transcripts got sequenced, as all isolated RNA was reverse transcribed. Libraries were prepared by immunoSEQ multiplex PCR; TCRdb keeps only in-frame clonotypes and omits some of them. The sample comprises about 900,000 clones, 17% of which are singletons, and around 0.02% rests with the top ten. The sample taken for sequencing was naive CD4+ T cells from blood. The receptor source for this set is a young woman in good health.

This clone has just a few counts. V gene TRBV28 combines with J gene TRBJ2-1; D is possibly TRBD2 (5 bases). V was pared by 6 bases and J by 5 bases, with 20 bases between. Per the germline V gene, CDR1 is MDHEN and CDR2 is SYDVKM. The CDR3 has 16 amino acids. In nucleotides, the CDR3 is TGTGCCAGCAGCGGTGCGGAGGCCCCACTTCACAATGAGCAGTTCTTC. It specifies CASSGAEAPLHNEQFF.

V is TRBV7-9 and J is TRBJ1-1; a weak D match, TRBD1 (6 bases). Trimming took 3 bases from V and 8 from J, leaving 16 bases between them. Germline assignment: CDR1 SEHNR and CDR2 FQNEAQ (reference sequence). The CDR3 is 14 amino acids. For the CDR3, the DNA is TGTGCCAGCAGCTTTGAGCTTATGGGGGCCGAAGCTTTCTTT. Protein: CASSFELMGAEAFF.

There are a few counts of this clone. This rearrangement joins TRBV7-2 to TRBJ2-2; 7 bases line up with TRBD2. The CDR3 spans 16 residues. The ends lost 3 bases at V and 7 bases at J; junction bases unmatched: 11. Germline V lookup: CDR1 SGHTA, CDR2 FQGNSA. CDR3 in amino acids: CASSLLTPSGDGELFF. CDR3 sequence (DNA): TGTGCCAGCAGCTTGTTGACGCCTAGCGGAGACGGGGAGCTGTTTTTT. Complete variable domain (other parts from reference TRBV7-2 and TRBJ2-2): GAGVSQSPSNKVTEKGKDVELRCDPISGHTALYWYRQSLGQGLEFLIYFQGNSAPDKSGLPSDRFSAERTGGSVSTLTIQRTQQEDSAVYLCASSLLTPSGDGELFFGEGSRLTVL.

The gene calls are TRBV5-6 and TRBJ2-7; tentatively, D is TRBD1 or TRBD2 (5 bases each). V lost 4 bases, J lost 2 bases, and 13 bases lay in between. The germline V gene encodes CDR1 SGHDT and CDR2 YYEEEE. The CDR3 is made up of 14 amino acids. CDR3 amino acids: CASSRPGRAYEQYF. CDR3 DNA sequence: TGTGCCAGCAGCCGACCGGGACGGGCCTACGAGCAGTACTTC.

This clone has more than one count but fewer than ten. V is TRBV28 and J is TRBJ2-1; D may be TRBD1 or TRBD2 (5 bases each). The V gene's germline CDR1 is MDHEN and CDR2 SYDVKM. The CDR3 is made up of 15 amino acids. Trimming cost V 3 bases and J 9 bases, with 18 bases left between them. The CDR3 bases are TGTGCCAGCAGTTTCCCCGGGGCCTCCAGTGGTGAGCAGTTCTTC. Translation: CASSFPGASSGEQFF.

The chain uses TRBV2 and TRBJ2-7; D remains unclear. Germline CDR1 and CDR2: SNHLY and FYNNEI. The CDR3 loop spans 12 amino acids. The ends were cut back, 7 bases at V and 2 bases at J, with 9 bases in the middle. CDR3 coding DNA: TGTGCCAGCAACGAGAGGCCCTACGAGCAGTACTTC. This codes for CASNERPYEQYF.

The chain has TRBV6-5 and TRBJ2-7; D is possibly TRBD1 or TRBD2 (5 bases each). The CDR3 is 14 residues long. From germline, CDR1 is MNHEY and CDR2 SVGAGI. The germline V and J ends were trimmed by 2 bases and 3 bases, with 11 bases remaining between them. As DNA, the CDR3 is TGTGCCAGCAGTTACGACGGGACGGGCTACGAGCAGTACTTC. It is translated as CASSYDGTGYEQYF.

This clone showed up just a few times. This rearrangement joins TRBV7-2 to TRBJ2-2, with 8 bases identical to TRBD2. V shed 6 bases, J shed 7 bases, and the junction held 10 bases outside the gene matches. In germline, CDR1 is SGHTA, CDR2 FQGNSA. The CDR3 consists of 15 residues. CDR3 DNA sequence: TGTGCCAGCAGACGACCCGGGACTAGTATCGGGGAGCTGTTTTTT. Protein product: CASRRPGTSIGELFF.

The sample holds a few counts of this clone. The chain combines TRBV15 with TRBJ2-5; 11 bases map to TRBD2. V shed 3 bases and J 1 base; nucleotides not matched to a gene: 10. The CDR3 has 18 residues. Germline assignment: CDR1 LNHNV and CDR2 YYDKDF (reference sequence). The CDR3, as DNA: TGTGCCACCAGCAGTCGGAGGCGACTAGCGGGAAGCCAAGAGACCCAGTACTTC. It is translated as CATSSRRRLAGSQETQYF.

This clone was seen a handful of times. V is TRBV5-1 and J is TRBJ2-3; 8 nucleotides match TRBD2. Per the germline V gene, CDR1 is SGHRS and CDR2 is YFSETQ. The CDR3 contains 17 residues. V was clipped by 0 bases and J by 9 bases; unmatched bases: 15. CDR3 sequence: CASSLETTGGRKWTQYF. DNA of the CDR3: TGCGCCAGCAGCTTGGAAACGACCGGCGGGAGGAAATGGACGCAGTATTTT.